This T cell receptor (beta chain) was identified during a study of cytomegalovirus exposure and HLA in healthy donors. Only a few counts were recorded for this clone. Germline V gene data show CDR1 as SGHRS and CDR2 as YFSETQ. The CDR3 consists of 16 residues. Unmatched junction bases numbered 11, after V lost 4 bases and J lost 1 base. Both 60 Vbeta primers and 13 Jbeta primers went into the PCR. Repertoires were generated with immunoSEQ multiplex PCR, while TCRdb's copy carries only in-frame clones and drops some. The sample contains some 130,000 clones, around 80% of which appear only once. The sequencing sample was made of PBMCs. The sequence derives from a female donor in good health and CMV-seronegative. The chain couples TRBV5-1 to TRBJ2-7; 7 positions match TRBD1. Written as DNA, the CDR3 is TGCGCCAGCAGCCCGGGGACAGCTTACGAATCCTACGAGCAGTACTTC. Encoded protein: CASSPGTAYESYEQYF.